Following are 30 T cell receptor beta chains from one sample sequenced in a study of neoadjuvant anti-PD-1 for oral cavity cancer. Measured with immunoSEQ multiplex PCR; TCRdb has only the in-frame clones, and not every one. Here the sample spans 60,000 to 75,000 clones, roughly three quarters being singletons. Here the sequenced sample was PBMCs, taken before nivolumab (anti-PD-1) treatment. These receptors all come from a person between 40 and 80 years old with oral cavity squamous cell carcinoma.

The chain links TRBV27 to TRBJ1-2, with D perhaps TRBD1 (6 bases). CDR1 is MNHEY and CDR2 is SMNVEV in the germline V gene (reference sequence). The CDR3 is made up of 16 amino acids. Trimming stripped 5 bases from V and 1 base from J, with 17 bases between. For the CDR3, the DNA is TGTGCCAGCAGTCCTCGGGGGGGCTCGCGTAACTATGGCTACACCTTC. It codes for CASSPRGGSRNYGYTF.

The rearrangement links TRBV27 to TRBJ2-1, with 9 positions matching TRBD1. The CDR3 runs to 16 residues. CDR1 MNHEY and CDR2 SMNVEV come from the germline V gene (reference sequence). J lost 6 bases, V lost 5 bases, and 11 bases had no gene match. The CDR3 DNA reads TGTGCCAGCAGTGTCGGAGGGACAGGGTACGTCAATGAGCAGTTCTTC. Protein: CASSVGGTGYVNEQFF.

The chain recombines TRBV29-1 with TRBJ1-2, with D perhaps TRBD1 (5 bases). Per the germline V gene, CDR1 is SQVTM and CDR2 is ANQGSEA. The CDR3 runs 15 residues. V was trimmed by 5 bases and J by 0 bases, leaving 16 bases between them. The CDR3 nucleotides read TGCAGCGTTTCAGGACGGGGCAGGGCTAACTATGGCTACACCTTC. Translation gives CSVSGRGRANYGYTF.

This chain connects TRBV6-1 to TRBJ2-5, with a tentative D call TRBD1 (5 bases). This CDR3 contains 14 residues. The V and J ends lost 6 bases and 5 bases respectively, with 16 bases between them. Germline V gives CDR1 MNHNS, CDR2 SASEGT. In DNA, the CDR3 is TGTGCCAGCAGGGACGACCTGGCAGGGGAGACCCAGTACTTC. Translation gives CASRDDLAGETQYF.

The genes are TRBV6-6 and TRBJ1-1; D is perhaps TRBD1 (6 bases). The ends were cut back, 6 bases at V and 4 bases at J, with 12 bases in the middle. The CDR3 is made up of 13 amino acids. Germline-derived CDR1 and CDR2 are MNHNY and SVGAGI (reference sequence). The CDR3 coding sequence is TGTGCCAGCAGGGACACAGGGAGCACTGAAGCTTTCTTT. It codes for CASRDTGSTEAFF.

V gene TRBV27 combines with J gene TRBJ2-3; no clear D gene. CDR1 and CDR2 from the germline V gene are MNHEY and SMNVEV (reference sequence). CDR3 length: 15 residues. The V and J ends lost 7 bases and 1 base respectively, with 15 bases between them. As DNA, the CDR3 is TGTGCCAGCAAGTTGGAAGGTGTTGGCACAGATACGCAGTATTTT. It translates to CASKLEGVGTDTQYF.

The chain joins TRBV5-1 to TRBJ2-2, with D hard to call. Trimming cost V 2 bases and J 2 bases, with 1 base left between them. The CDR3 loop spans 12 amino acids. The V gene's germline CDR1 is SGHRS and CDR2 YFSETQ. The CDR3 DNA sequence: TGCGCCAGCAGCTTTAACACCGGGGAGCTGTTTTTT. This codes for CASSFNTGELFF.

The V gene is TRBV7-9, the J gene TRBJ2-1, with TRBD2 matching over 14 bases. CDR1 and CDR2 (germline): SEHNR, FQNEAQ (reference sequence). V lost 5 bases and J lost 6; bases outside the gene matches: 6. The CDR3 runs to 16 residues. CDR3 sequence reads: CASSELGTSGGNEQFF. As DNA, the CDR3 is TGTGCCAGCAGCGAGCTCGGGACTAGCGGGGGCAATGAGCAGTTCTTC.

This rearrangement joins TRBV7-9 to TRBJ2-2, with no clear D. The V end was cut by 5 bases, the J end by 8 bases, with 12 bases between. CDR1 is SEHNR and CDR2 is FQNEAQ in the germline V gene (reference sequence). The CDR3 totals 13 residues. The CDR3 DNA reads as TGTGCCAGCAGCCCCGGGTTTTTAGGGGAGCTGTTTTTT. Protein sequence: CASSPGFLGELFF.

The J gene is TRBJ2-7, the V gene TRBV18, with 7 bases that match TRBD2. CDR3 size: 13 residues. Per germline, CDR1 KGHSH and CDR2 LQKENI. The V segment lost 2 bases and the J segment 4 bases; nucleotides outside the gene matches: 2. The CDR3 DNA sequence: TGTGCCAGCTCACCAACTAGCGAGTACGAGCAGTACTTC. Translation: CASSPTSEYEQYF.

CDR3 residues: CASSTTLSSYNEQFF. DNA for the CDR3: TGTGCCAGCAGTACGACCTTGAGCTCCTACAATGAGCAGTTCTTC. The chain uses TRBV6-4 and TRBJ2-1; D gene unclear. This CDR3 is built from 15 residues. V was pared by 5 bases and J by 0 bases, with 11 bases between. In germline, CDR1 is MRHNA, CDR2 SNTAGT.

The chain is built from TRBV28 and TRBJ2-7, with D perhaps TRBD2 (5 bases). The CDR3 consists of 12 residues. The V end was cut by 5 bases, the J end by 2 bases, with 7 bases between. Germline V gene lookup returns CDR1 MDHEN and CDR2 SYDVKM. CDR3 amino acids: CASSVGTYEQYF. The DNA of the CDR3 is TGTGCCAGCAGTGTCGGGACCTACGAGCAGTACTTC.

This sequence joins TRBV30 and TRBJ1-3; D unclear. The V gene lost 1 base and the J gene lost 4 bases, with 8 bases spanning the gap. The V gene's germline CDR1 is GTSNPN and CDR2 SVGIG (reference sequence). This CDR3 comprises 13 residues. This chain's CDR3 is CAWSEEAGNTIYF. The CDR3 coding sequence is TGTGCCTGGAGTGAAGAAGCGGGAAACACCATATATTTT.

The chain uses TRBV30 and TRBJ1-5, with D possibly TRBD1 on 6 matching bases. The CDR3 loop spans 14 amino acids. The V gene's germline CDR1 is GTSNPN and CDR2 SVGIG (reference sequence). V lost 4 bases and J 2 bases, leaving 12 bases between the germline ends. CDR3 bases: TGTGCCTGGATTTTAGGGGGTGGCAATCAGCCCCAGCATTTT. Amino acids: CAWILGGGNQPQHF.

CDR3 sequence reads: CAWSPSVREYGYTF. CDR3 in DNA: TGTGCCTGGAGTCCCTCGGTGCGCGAATATGGCTACACCTTC. The V and J genes are TRBV30 and TRBJ1-2; D remains unclear. The CDR3 is made up of 14 amino acids. V was clipped by 2 bases and J by 5 bases, with 15 bases between them. The germline gives CDR1 GTSNPN, CDR2 SVGIG (reference sequence).

The gene calls are TRBV2 and TRBJ2-7; 9 bases are shared with TRBD2. This CDR3 has 14 residues. Germline CDR1 and CDR2: SNHLY and FYNNEI. J was trimmed by 6 bases and V by 8 bases; bases with no gene match: 11. CDR3 loop: CASRGLAGASEQYF. CDR3 coding DNA: TGTGCCAGCCGCGGATTAGCGGGAGCCTCCGAGCAGTACTTC.

This clone occurred a few times. This chain links TRBV7-2 with TRBJ2-2; TRBD2 agrees at 8 bases. With V trimmed by 3 bases and J by 7 bases, 10 bases remained unmatched. Germline V lookup: CDR1 SGHTA, CDR2 FQGNSA. The CDR3 runs to 16 residues. For the CDR3, the DNA is TGTGCCAGCAGCTTCTCGTTCGGTAGCGGGGTCGGGGAGCTGTTTTTT. It is translated as CASSFSFGSGVGELFF.

This clone turned up a few times. V is TRBV6-4 and J is TRBJ2-4; D tentatively fits TRBD1 or TRBD2 (5 bases each). V lost 6 bases and J lost 3, with 12 bases in between. This CDR3 spans 14 amino acids. Per germline, CDR1 MRHNA and CDR2 SNTAGT. The CDR3, as DNA: TGTGCCAGCAGGAAGGGACGGAACAAAAACATTCAGTACTTC. This translates into CASRKGRNKNIQYF.

V usage is TRBV9 and J usage is TRBJ1-2, with D uncertain. CDR1 and CDR2 (germline): SGDLS, YYNGEE. V lost 0 bases, J lost 7 bases, and 10 bases lay in between. The CDR3 consists of 13 residues. DNA for the CDR3: TGTGCCAGCAGCGTAGCTGGGTTCCGTGGCTACACCTTC. It encodes CASSVAGFRGYTF.

About this clone itself: Mismatch with germline at one junction end may stem from a read error. V and J are TRBV10-3 and TRBJ1-2, with 7 nucleotides matching TRBD1. The germline gives CDR1 ENHRY, CDR2 SYGVKD. This CDR3 comprises 14 residues. The CDR3 coding sequence is TGTGCCATCAGTGAGTCCGGGACAGCGTATGACTACACCTTC. This sequence encodes CAISESGTAYDYTF.

This clone was observed a few times. The chain couples TRBV28 to TRBJ1-1; D not certain. CDR1 is MDHEN, CDR2 SYDVKM, per germline. The CDR3 runs to 13 residues. Trimming took off 7 bases at V and 6 bases at J, with 15 bases between the two ends. The DNA of the CDR3 is TGTGCCAGCACCCTCATGGTAAGGTCTGAAGCTTTCTTT. Amino acid sequence: CASTLMVRSEAFF.

In DNA form, the CDR3 reads TGTGCCAGCAGCCCGGACGGTATGAGCTCTGGAAACACCATATATTTT. The encoded protein is CASSPDGMSSGNTIYF. The V gene is TRBV7-2, the J gene TRBJ1-3; D unresolved. CDR3 size: 16 residues. Germline CDR1 reads SGHTA; CDR2 reads FQGNSA. V lost 5 bases to trimming and J lost 0 bases, with 14 bases between them. The variable domain in full, with the rest retrieved from reference TRBV7-2 and TRBJ1-3, is GAGVSQSPSNKVTEKGKDVELRCDPISGHTALYWYRQSLGQGLEFLIYFQGNSAPDKSGLPSDRFSAERTGGSVSTLTIQRTQQEDSAVYLCASSPDGMSSGNTIYFGEGSWLTVV.

The chain combines TRBV7-6 with TRBJ2-1; D may be TRBD2 (6 bases). Germline V CDR1 and CDR2: SGHVS, FNYEAQ. V lost 1 base and J 0 bases, leaving 10 bases between the germline ends. CDR3 length: 16 amino acids. The CDR3 sequence: CASSLGRDFSYNEQFF. The CDR3 bases are TGTGCCAGCAGCTTAGGCCGGGACTTCTCCTACAATGAGCAGTTCTTC.

V usage is TRBV7-9 and J usage is TRBJ2-3, with 10 bases identical to TRBD2. The CDR3 runs to 16 residues. Trimming removed 1 base from V and 3 bases from J; junction bases left unmatched: 4. Germline V gives CDR1 SEHNR, CDR2 FQNEAQ (reference sequence). The CDR3 spells CASSLGLAGETDTQYF. CDR3 bases: TGTGCCAGCAGCTTAGGGCTAGCGGGAGAAACAGATACGCAGTATTTT.

This clone occurred once. This rearrangement joins TRBV27 to TRBJ2-1; 11 bases align to TRBD2. The CDR3 consists of 19 residues. J gave up 0 bases and V 6 bases, and 13 bases lay outside the gene matches. Germline CDR1 is MNHEY and CDR2 is SMNVEV (reference sequence). The CDR3 nucleotides are TGTGCCAGCAGCCCACTAGCGGGGGCCGGGGGAATCTCCTACAATGAGCAGTTCTTC. Translating gives CASSPLAGAGGISYNEQFF.

This rearrangement joins TRBV4-2 to TRBJ2-6; D not certain. V gave up 0 bases and J gave up 0 bases, with 3 bases separating them. In germline, CDR1 is LGHNA, CDR2 YNFKEQ. This CDR3 is built from 15 residues. The CDR3 is CASSQETSGANVLTF. The DNA of the CDR3 is TGTGCCAGCAGCCAAGAGACCTCTGGGGCCAACGTCCTGACTTTC.

The chain couples TRBV6-1 to TRBJ1-1; unclear D gene. Trimming shortened V by 2 bases and J by 1 base, and 8 bases separated the two germline ends. The CDR3 extends over 14 amino acids. The germline V gene has CDR1 MNHNS and CDR2 SASEGT. This CDR3 reads CASSEYRGNTEAFF. DNA of the CDR3: TGTGCCAGCAGTGAATATCGGGGGAACACTGAAGCTTTCTTT.

This clone has more than one count but fewer than ten. This rearrangement joins TRBV7-9 to TRBJ1-1; weak D call: TRBD1 (6 bases). The CDR3 has 15 amino acids. The germline V gene has CDR1 SEHNR and CDR2 FQNEAQ (reference sequence). Trimming removed 5 bases from V and 1 base from J, with 14 bases in between. The CDR3 reads CASSARQVANTEAFF. DNA for the CDR3: TGTGCCAGCAGCGCCCGACAGGTCGCGAACACTGAAGCTTTCTTT. Combining the CDR3 with reference TRBV7-9 and TRBJ1-1 gives the whole variable domain DTGVSQNPRHKITKRGQNVTFRCDPISEHNRLYWYRQTLGQGPEFLTYFQNEAQLEKSRLLSDRFSAERPKGSFSTLEIQRTEQGDSAMYLCASSARQVANTEAFFGQGTRLTVV.

The chain links TRBV5-5 to TRBJ1-1, with 7 bases matching TRBD1. CDR1 and CDR2 from the germline V gene are SGHKS and YYEKEE (reference sequence). With V trimmed by 0 bases and J by 8 bases, 1 base remained unmatched. The CDR3 loop spans 12 amino acids. This CDR3 is CASSLEGAEAFF. For the CDR3, the DNA is TGTGCCAGCAGCTTGGAGGGGGCCGAAGCTTTCTTT.

The chain is built from TRBV5-1 and TRBJ2-1; 15 bases align to TRBD2. Per germline, CDR1 SGHRS and CDR2 YFSETQ. This CDR3 has 19 residues. Germline trimming cut 2 bases from V and 4 bases from J; bases unmatched to any gene: 10. CDR3 loop: CASSFTGTSGRTTYNEQFF. In DNA, the CDR3 is TGCGCCAGCAGCTTTACCGGGACTAGCGGGAGGACCACTTACAATGAGCAGTTCTTC.